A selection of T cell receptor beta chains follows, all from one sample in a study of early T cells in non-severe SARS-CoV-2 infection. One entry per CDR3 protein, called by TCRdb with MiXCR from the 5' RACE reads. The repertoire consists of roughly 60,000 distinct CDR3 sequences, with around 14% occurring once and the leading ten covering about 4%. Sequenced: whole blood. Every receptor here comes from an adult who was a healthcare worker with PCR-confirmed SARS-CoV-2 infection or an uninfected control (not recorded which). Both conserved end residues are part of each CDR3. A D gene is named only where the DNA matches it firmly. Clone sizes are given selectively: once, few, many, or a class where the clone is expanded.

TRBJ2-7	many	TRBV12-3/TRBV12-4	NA	CASSLDAPSYEQYF	TGTGCCAGCAGTTTAGACGCACCTTCCTACGAGCAGTACTTC
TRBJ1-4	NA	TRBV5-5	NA	CASSFIGATNEKLFF	TGTGCCAGCAGCTTCATAGGTGCAACTAATGAAAAACTGTTTTTT
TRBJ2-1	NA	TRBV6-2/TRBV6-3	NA	CASSYPGGWNEQFF	TGTGCCAGCAGTTATCCCGGGGGCTGGAATGAGCAGTTCTTC
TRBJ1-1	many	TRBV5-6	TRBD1	CASSLYRGLAEAFF	TGTGCCAGCAGCTTGTACAGGGGTTTGGCTGAAGCTTTCTTT
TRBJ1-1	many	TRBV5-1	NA	CASSDAGLWDTEAFF	TGCGCCAGCAGTGATGCGGGACTCTGGGACACTGAAGCTTTCTTT
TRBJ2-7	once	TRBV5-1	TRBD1	CASSSSGGKYEQYF	TGCGCCAGCAGCTCCTCAGGGGGCAAGTACGAGCAGTACTTC
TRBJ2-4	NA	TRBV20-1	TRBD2	CSARDGRGGQNIQYF	TGCAGTGCTAGAGATGGGAGGGGTGGACAAAACATTCAGTACTTC
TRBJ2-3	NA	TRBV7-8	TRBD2	CASRPSGGAGDTQYF	TGTGCCAGCAGACCTAGCGGGGGGGCAGGAGATACGCAGTATTTT
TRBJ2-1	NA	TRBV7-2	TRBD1	CASRTDRATYNEQFF	TGTGCCAGCAGAACCGACAGGGCCACCTACAATGAGCAGTTCTTC
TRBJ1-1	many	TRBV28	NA	CASRVGNTEAFF	TGTGCCAGCAGAGTAGGGAACACTGAAGCTTTCTTT
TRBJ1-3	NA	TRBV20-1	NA	CSARDWGGHFTSGNTINF	TGCAGTGCTAGAGATTGGGGGGGACACTTCACCTCTGGAAACACCATAAATTTT
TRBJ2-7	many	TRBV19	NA	CASSITGSSYEQYF	TGTGCCAGTAGTATAACAGGGAGCTCCTACGAGCAGTACTTC
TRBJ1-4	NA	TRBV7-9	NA	CASSLAASSREKLFF	TGTGCCAGCAGCTTAGCGGCTTCTTCGCGGGAAAAACTGTTTTTT
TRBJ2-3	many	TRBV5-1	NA	CASSLSLVSADTQYF	TGCGCCAGCAGCTTGAGCCTAGTTAGCGCAGATACGCAGTATTTT
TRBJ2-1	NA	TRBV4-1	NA	CASSRGVLRDEQFF	TGCGCCAGCAGCCGCGGGGTCCTTCGGGATGAGCAGTTCTTC
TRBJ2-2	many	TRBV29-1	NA	CSVGEGGELFF	TGCAGCGTTGGAGAAGGCGGGGAGCTGTTTTTT
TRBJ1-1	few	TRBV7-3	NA	CASSSGGQTNTEAFF	TGTGCCAGCAGCTCGGGGGGACAAACCAACACTGAAGCTTTCTTT
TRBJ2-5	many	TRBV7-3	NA	CASSRGSQETQYF	TGTGCCAGCAGCCGGGGATCCCAAGAGACCCAGTACTTC
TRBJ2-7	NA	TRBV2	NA	CATSSSYEQYF	TGTGCCACCTCCAGCTCCTACGAGCAGTACTTC
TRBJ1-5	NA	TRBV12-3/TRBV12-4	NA	CASSAGARNQPQHF	TGTGCCAGCAGTGCAGGGGCACGCAATCAGCCCCAGCATTTT
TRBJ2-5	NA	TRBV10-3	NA	CAISESAGARDKETQYF	TGTGCCATCAGTGAGTCGGCGGGGGCGCGGGACAAAGAGACCCAGTACTTC
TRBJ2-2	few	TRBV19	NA	CASVKNTGELFF	TGTGCCAGTGTAAAGAACACCGGGGAGCTGTTTTTT
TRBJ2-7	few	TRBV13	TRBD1	CASSTGTGFYYEQYF	TGTGCCAGCAGTACCGGGACAGGCTTCTACTACGAGCAGTACTTC
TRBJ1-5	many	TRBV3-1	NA	CASSVGTDNQPQHF	TGTGCCAGCAGCGTAGGGACGGACAATCAGCCCCAGCATTTT
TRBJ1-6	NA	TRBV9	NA	CASGSSYNSPLHF	TGTGCCAGCGGGTCCTCCTATAATTCACCCCTCCACTTT
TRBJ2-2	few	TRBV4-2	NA	CASSQESGNTGELFF	TGTGCCAGCAGCCAAGAGTCGGGGAACACCGGGGAGCTGTTTTTT
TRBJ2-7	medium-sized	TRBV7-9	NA	CASSMSGTWGYEQYF	TGTGCCAGCAGCATGTCCGGGACATGGGGCTACGAGCAGTACTTC
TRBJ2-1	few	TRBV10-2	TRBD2	CASSESRGGPEQFF	TGCGCCAGCAGTGAGTCGCGCGGGGGGCCAGAGCAGTTCTTC
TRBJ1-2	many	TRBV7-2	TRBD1	CASSLDRANYGYTF	TGTGCCAGCAGCTTGGACAGGGCTAACTATGGCTACACCTTC
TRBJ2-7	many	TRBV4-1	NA	CASSQVPGTVSYEQYF	TGCGCCAGCAGCCAAGTCCCCGGAACGGTCTCCTACGAGCAGTACTTC
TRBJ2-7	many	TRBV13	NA	CASSSDGRSSYEQYF	TGTGCCAGCAGCTCCGACGGACGGTCGTCCTACGAGCAGTACTTC
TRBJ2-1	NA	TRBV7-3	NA	CASIPGPGEGIANEQFF	TGTGCCAGCATCCCCGGTCCCGGAGAAGGGATCGCCAATGAGCAGTTCTTC
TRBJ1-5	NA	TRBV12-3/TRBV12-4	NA	CASCREDSNQPQHF	TGTGCCAGCTGTAGGGAGGATAGCAATCAGCCCCAGCATTTT
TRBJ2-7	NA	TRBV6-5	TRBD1	CAVKGTGNEQYF	TGTGCCGTCAAAGGGACAGGGAACGAGCAGTACTTC
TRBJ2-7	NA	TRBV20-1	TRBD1	CSARDQGTGVYEQYF	TGCAGTGCTAGAGATCAGGGGACAGGGGTGTACGAGCAGTACTTC
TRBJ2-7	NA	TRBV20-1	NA	CSSQIQGGDEQYF	TGCAGTTCGCAGATACAGGGTGGCGACGAGCAGTACTTC
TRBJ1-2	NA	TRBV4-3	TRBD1	CASSQARDRGDGYTF	TGCGCCAGCAGCCAGGCCCGGGACAGGGGCGATGGCTACACCTTC
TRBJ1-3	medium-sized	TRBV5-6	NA	CASSLGQDSQGNTIYF	TGTGCCAGCAGCTTGGGTCAGGACAGCCAAGGAAACACCATATATTTT